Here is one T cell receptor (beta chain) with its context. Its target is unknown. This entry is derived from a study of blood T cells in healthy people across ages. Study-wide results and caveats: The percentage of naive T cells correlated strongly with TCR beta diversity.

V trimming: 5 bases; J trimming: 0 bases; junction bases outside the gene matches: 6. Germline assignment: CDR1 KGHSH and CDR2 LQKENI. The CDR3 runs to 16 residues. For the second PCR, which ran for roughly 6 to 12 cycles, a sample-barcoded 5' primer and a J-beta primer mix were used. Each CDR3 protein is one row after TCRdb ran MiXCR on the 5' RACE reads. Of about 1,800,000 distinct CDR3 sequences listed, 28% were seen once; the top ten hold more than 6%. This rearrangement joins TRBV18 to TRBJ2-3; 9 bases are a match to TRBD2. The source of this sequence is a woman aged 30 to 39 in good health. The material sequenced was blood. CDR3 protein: CASSSGTSRSTDTQYF. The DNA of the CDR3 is TGTGCCAGCTCATCGGGGACTAGCCGTAGCACAGATACGCAGTATTTT.